Listed here is a single TCR beta chain. This record belongs to a study of human T cells and chemical hapten exposure. Across the whole study: It was small differences in pooled library volume that mainly caused per-sample TCR yields to vary.

The time point here: healthy volunteer bleed at 2 weeks. Unfractionated whole blood yielded the extracted total RNA. Individual cDNA molecules each carried unique molecular identifiers attached by the library. TCRdb fed the RACE reads into MiXCR, producing one record per CDR3 protein. This sample has tens of thousands of distinct CDR3 sequences, with roughly 4.1% found just once. The CDR3 runs 13 residues. The V gene's germline CDR1 is DFQATT and CDR2 SNEGSKA (reference sequence). V was pared by 3 bases and J by 3 bases, with 4 bases of the junction left unmatched. V is TRBV20-1 and J is TRBJ1-1; 7 nucleotides line up with TRBD1. This TCR was sampled from a human donor in good health. Some clones in this sample may be carry-over from other donors' samples. Sequenced input: whole blood. The CDR3 bases are TGCAGTGCTAGGACCACAGGGGACACTGAAGCTTTCTTT. Translation gives CSARTTGDTEAFF.